This T cell receptor beta chain comes out of a study of shared clonotypes between healthy human individuals (dated by TCRdb to the early 2020s). The study in broad terms: The cohort included a few men and two women between 18 and 49 years of age. Per donor, leukapheresis produced somewhere between about 0.8 and 9.5 billion PBMCs. The study deeply sequenced blood TCR repertoires of five healthy adults to estimate repertoire size and the extent of clonotype sharing between individuals. To increase sequencing depth and limit assay-specific biases, different laboratories used diverse techniques to prepare libraries and sequence TCR repertoires.

Notes on this clone: No antigen is known for it. No per-base quality is available; no much larger clone lies one base away.

Study-wide conclusions, independent of this receptor: Sampling was restricted to blood, and TCR repertoires in tissue are likely to differ from TCR repertoires in blood. Because the study included a small number of donors, the genetic and exposure-history diversity represented was limited. Pairwise subsampling led to the expectation that sequencing depth would affect the degree of clonotype sharing among donors.

Healthy HIV-negative adults with no recently reported acute infections or vaccinations were included as donors. Every donor was a Caucasian adult living in Nashville, Tennessee, USA. In the unsorted samples, approximately 85 million PBMCs were counted, and genomic DNA was extracted using the QIAamp DNA Blood Mini kit. Blood was collected by leukapheresis, and PBMCs were isolated by Ficoll-Histopaque density gradient centrifugation and then cryopreserved in liquid nitrogen vapor phase. Using the deep immunoSEQ assay, TCR CDR3 regions were amplified from genomic DNA by multiplex PCR. Genomic DNA extracted from each cell subset was distributed evenly over all wells of several immunoSEQ 96-well plates, and each plate served as one replicate. Each replicate PCR for unsorted PBMC received about 0.3 ug genomic DNA, equal to tens of thousands of T cell genomes. Ten immunoSEQ deep assay plates were used to sequence unsorted PBMC genomic DNA. The purified libraries were quantified using a Qubit 3.0 fluorometer, sized with a Bioanalyzer 2100, and then quantified again using the KAPA Library Quantification kit. A separate single-read 150-cycle Illumina NextSeq 550 flow cell was used to sequence each immunoSEQ 96-well plate. The authors' pipeline ran thus. Because the immunoSEQ output held only junctional sequences and lacked quality scores, the filtering could not match the filtering applied to full-length reads. Sequences were annotated with PyIR, a Python wrapper for IgBLAST v1.9, using IMGT germline references to assign V/J genes and CDR3. Reads were removed for weak V/J assignments (E-value above 1e-6), missing CDR3, stop codons, out-of-frame junctions, or ambiguous translated residues. A V3J clonotype was defined by an identical inferred V gene, J gene, and CDR3 amino acid sequence. Percentage overlap between repertoires was computed as shared unique clonotypes divided by the size of the smaller repertoire. Three approaches were used to assess repertoire richness: RTK rarefaction, the Chao1 estimator, and Recon v2.1 estimates of unobserved clonotypes. The source is immuneACCESS, and TCRdb retained only in-frame sequences with V and J called. Part of the clones is not carried over; for the studies checked, unresolved V genes explain less than half of this, and the remainder is unexplained. V and J calls plus clone size are reproduced from that table; the DNA served to infer D and trimming. This sample holds about 510,000 clones; 79% were observed only once. The ten largest make up around 13% of the sample.

V is cut by 0 bases and J by 4 bases, and the space between the germline ends is 12 bases. The CDR3 spans 15 residues, from the cysteine through the phenylalanine. Only the CDR3 DNA is retained, 45 bases long and in frame from the first base. The sequencing sample was made of PBMCs. This TCR derives from a middle-aged woman in good health. Some clones in this sample may be carry-over from other donors' samples. The rearrangement combines TRBV23-1 with TRBJ2-5, and possibly TRBD1, on 5 matching bases. TRBV23-1 falls under the ORF class, with uncertain function. The sequence in DNA is TGCGCCAGCAGTCAATCCGGCAGGGCGGTAGAGACCCAGTACTTC. The resulting protein is CASSQSGRAVETQYF.